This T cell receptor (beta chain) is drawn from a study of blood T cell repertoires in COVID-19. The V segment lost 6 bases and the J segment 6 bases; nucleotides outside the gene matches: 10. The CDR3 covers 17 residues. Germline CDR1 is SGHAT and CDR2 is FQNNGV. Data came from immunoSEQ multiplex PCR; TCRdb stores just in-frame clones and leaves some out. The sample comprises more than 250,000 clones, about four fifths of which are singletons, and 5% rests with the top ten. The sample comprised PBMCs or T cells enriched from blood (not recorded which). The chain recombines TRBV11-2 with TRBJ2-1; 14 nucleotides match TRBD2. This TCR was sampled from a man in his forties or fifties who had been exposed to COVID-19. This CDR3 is CASRWGSGTSGSNEQFF. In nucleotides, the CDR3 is TGTGCCAGCAGGTGGGGTTCCGGGACTAGCGGGAGCAATGAGCAGTTCTTC.